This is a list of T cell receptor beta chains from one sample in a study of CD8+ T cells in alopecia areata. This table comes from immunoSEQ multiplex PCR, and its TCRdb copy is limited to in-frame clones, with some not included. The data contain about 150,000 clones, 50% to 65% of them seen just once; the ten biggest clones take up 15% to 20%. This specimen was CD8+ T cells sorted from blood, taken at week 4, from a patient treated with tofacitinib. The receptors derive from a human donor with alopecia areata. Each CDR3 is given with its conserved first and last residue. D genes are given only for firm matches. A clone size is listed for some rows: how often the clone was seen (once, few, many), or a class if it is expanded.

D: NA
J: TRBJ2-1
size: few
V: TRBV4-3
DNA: TGCGCCAGCAGTCGAGTGGCGGAGACTTCCTACAATGAGCAGTTCTTC
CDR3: CASSRVAETSYNEQFF

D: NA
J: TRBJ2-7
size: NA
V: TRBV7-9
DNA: TGTGCCAGCAGCCAAAAGGACAGCTACGAGCAGTACTTC
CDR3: CASSQKDSYEQYF

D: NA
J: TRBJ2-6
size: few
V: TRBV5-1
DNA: TGCGCCAGCAGCCTGGGGGGCATTGGGGCCAACGTCCTGACTTTC
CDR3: CASSLGGIGANVLTF

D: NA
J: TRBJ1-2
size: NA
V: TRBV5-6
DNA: TGTGCCAGCAGCTACCCAAACTACGTGGGCGGCTACACCTTC
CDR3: CASSYPNYVGGYTF

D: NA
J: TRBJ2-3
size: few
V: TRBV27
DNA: TGTGCCAGCCTGGCAGGGGAGGTGGATACGCAGTATTTT
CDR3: CASLAGEVDTQYF

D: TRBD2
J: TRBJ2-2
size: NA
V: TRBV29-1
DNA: TGCAGCGTTGTGCTAGCGGGGGTCGGGGAGCTGTTTTTT
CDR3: CSVVLAGVGELFF

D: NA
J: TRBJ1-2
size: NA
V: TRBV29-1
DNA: TGCAGCGTTGACAGGCTGGACTATGGCTACACCTTC
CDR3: CSVDRLDYGYTF

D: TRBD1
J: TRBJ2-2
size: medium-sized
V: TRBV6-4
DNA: TGTGCCAGCAGTGACTCGGGGACAGGGACCACCGGGGAGCTGTTTTTT
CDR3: CASSDSGTGTTGELFF

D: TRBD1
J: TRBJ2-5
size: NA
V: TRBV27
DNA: TGTGCCAGCAGTTTATCGACAGGGATTCAAGAGACCCAGTACTTC
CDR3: CASSLSTGIQETQYF

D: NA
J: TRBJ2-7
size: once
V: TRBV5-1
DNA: TGCGCCAGCAGTCCGGGACCCCGCTACGAGCAGTACTTC
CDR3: CASSPGPRYEQYF

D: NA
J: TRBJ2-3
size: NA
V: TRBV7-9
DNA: TGTGCCAGCAGCTTTACCCCCACAGATACGCAGTATTTT
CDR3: CASSFTPTDTQYF

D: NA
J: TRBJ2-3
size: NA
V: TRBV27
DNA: TGTGCCAGCAGTTTAGCGGGGGCGGATACGCAGTATTTT
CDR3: CASSLAGADTQYF

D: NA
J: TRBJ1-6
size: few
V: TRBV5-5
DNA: TGTGCCAGCAGCTCCGAGGACAGCCGAAATTCACCCCTCCACTTT
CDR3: CASSSEDSRNSPLHF

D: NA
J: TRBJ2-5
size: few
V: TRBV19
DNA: TGTGCCAGTACTTCAGTCCTCGGGGGCGATGAGACCCAGTACTTC
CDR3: CASTSVLGGDETQYF

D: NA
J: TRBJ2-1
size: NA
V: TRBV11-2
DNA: TGTGCCAGCAGCTTAGGCCCAGGGGCTCTTACGAATGAGCAGTTCTTC
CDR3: CASSLGPGALTNEQFF

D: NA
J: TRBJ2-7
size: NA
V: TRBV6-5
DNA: TGTGCCAGCAGTTACTCCTTAGGGCTTTCCTCCTACGAGCAGTACTTC
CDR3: CASSYSLGLSSYEQYF

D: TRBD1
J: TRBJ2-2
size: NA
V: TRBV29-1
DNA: TGCAGCGTTGCGGACAGGGAGAACACCGGGGAGCTGTTTTTT
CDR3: CSVADRENTGELFF

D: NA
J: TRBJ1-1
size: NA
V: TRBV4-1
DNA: TGCGCCAGCAGCCAAGTCTTGGGGGACACTGAAGCTTTCTTT
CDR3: CASSQVLGDTEAFF

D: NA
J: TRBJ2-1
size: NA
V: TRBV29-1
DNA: TGCAGCGTTAAGAGCTCCTACAATGAGCAGTTCTTC
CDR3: CSVKSSYNEQFF

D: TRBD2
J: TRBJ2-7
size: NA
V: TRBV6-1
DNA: TGTGCCAGCAGTAAAGAGGCTAGCGGGGGACACGAGCAGTACTTC
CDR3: CASSKEASGGHEQYF

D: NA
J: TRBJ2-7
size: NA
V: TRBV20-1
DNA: TGCAGTGCTTTTGGCCCCTACGAGCAGTACTTC
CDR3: CSAFGPYEQYF

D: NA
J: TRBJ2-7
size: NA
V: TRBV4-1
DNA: TGCGCCAGCAGCCCTTTCGCCGGCTCCTACGAGCAGTACTTC
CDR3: CASSPFAGSYEQYF

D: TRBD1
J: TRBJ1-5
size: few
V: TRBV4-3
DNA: TGCGCCAGCAGCCAAGAAACAGGGGTCAATCAGCCCCAGCATTTT
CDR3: CASSQETGVNQPQHF

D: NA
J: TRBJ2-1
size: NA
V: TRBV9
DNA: TGTGCCAGCAGTTTAGGGTTCGGGGCTTCGAGCTCCTACAATGAGCAGTTCTTC
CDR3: CASSLGFGASSSYNEQFF

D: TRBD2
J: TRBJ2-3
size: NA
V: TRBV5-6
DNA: TGTGCCAGCAGCCTGAAGCGGGGTCGGTTTCGTAACACAGATACGCAGTATTTT
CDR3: CASSLKRGRFRNTDTQYF

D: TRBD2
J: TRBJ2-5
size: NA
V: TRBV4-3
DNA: TGCGCCAGCAGCCCCCGGCGGGGGGGCTCCGAGACCCAGTACTTC
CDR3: CASSPRRGGSETQYF

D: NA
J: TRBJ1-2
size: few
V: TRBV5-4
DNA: TGTGCCAGCAGCCCTAGGCCAAACAGGGAGGTATCCTATGGCTACACCTTC
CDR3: CASSPRPNREVSYGYTF